These T cell receptor beta chains were read from a single sample in a study of blood T cell repertoires in COVID-19. Measured with immunoSEQ multiplex PCR; TCRdb has only the in-frame clones, and not every one. The sample records under 65,000 clones, roughly 88% being singletons. Source material: peripheral blood. The receptors originated from a woman aged 55 to 70 with acute or convalescent COVID-19. The CDR3 runs from the conserved cysteine through the conserved F or W. A D gene is named only where the DNA matches it firmly. Some rows mark clone size as missing; the rest say once, few, many or name a class of expanded clone.

TRBV5-1	TRBJ2-7	TRBD2	NA	CASGTTGTTPSEQYF	TGCGCCAGCGGTACGACCGGGACTACCCCATCGGAGCAGTACTTC
TRBV4-1	TRBJ2-4	NA	few	CASSQERTFDQYF	TGCGCCAGCAGCCAAGAGAGGACATTCGATCAGTACTTC
TRBV6-1	TRBJ2-5	TRBD2	NA	CASSGTLAGLGETQYF	TGTGCCAGCAGTGGGACTCTAGCGGGGCTTGGGGAGACCCAGTACTTC
TRBV19	TRBJ1-5	TRBD1	once	CASSMGTGGGYSNQPQHF	TGTGCCAGTAGTATGGGGACAGGGGGAGGCTATAGCAATCAGCCCCAGCATTTT
TRBV11-2	TRBJ2-1	NA	many	CASSSDMFGWFF	TGTGCCAGCAGCTCCGACATGTTTGGTTGGTTCTTC
TRBV3-1/TRBV3-2	TRBJ1-2	TRBD1	NA	CASSRRDSKYYGYTF	TGTGCCAGCAGCCGCCGGGACAGCAAGTACTATGGCTACACCTTC
TRBV7-3	TRBJ2-1	TRBD2	NA	CASSLNPWLAGSSYNEQFF	TGTGCCAGCAGCTTAAATCCCTGGCTAGCGGGTAGCTCCTACAATGAGCAGTTCTTC
TRBV5-1	TRBJ2-1	TRBD1	NA	CASSSLPTGENEQFF	TGCGCCAGCAGCTCTCTCCCGACAGGGGAAAATGAGCAGTTCTTC
TRBV10-2	TRBJ1-2	NA	NA	CASSEDEYWGSNYGYTF	TGCGCCAGCAGTGAGGACGAATACTGGGGCTCTAACTATGGCTACACCTTC
TRBV27	TRBJ2-3	NA	NA	CASHYSGRTDTQYF	TGTGCCAGCCATTATAGCGGACGCACAGATACGCAGTATTTT
TRBV10-1	TRBJ2-2	TRBD1	NA	CASSDPGGTGELFF	TGCGCCAGCAGTGATCCAGGGGGCACCGGGGAGCTGTTTTTT
TRBV7-2	TRBJ2-3	TRBD2	NA	CASSLVASGVLADTQYF	TGTGCCAGCAGCTTAGTCGCTAGCGGGGTATTGGCAGATACGCAGTATTTT
TRBV20-1	TRBJ1-1	NA	NA	CSASSWGTPFANTEAFF	TGCAGTGCTAGTAGTTGGGGCACCCCGTTTGCGAACACTGAAGCTTTCTTT
TRBV30	TRBJ1-3	TRBD1	NA	CAWSDPGQGGSGNTIYF	TGTGCCTGGAGTGATCCGGGACAGGGGGGATCTGGAAACACCATATATTTT
TRBV5-1	TRBJ2-3	TRBD1	NA	CASSLDGTGRGYF	TGCGCCAGCAGCTTAGACGGGACAGGGCGTGGGTATTTT
TRBV5-1	TRBJ1-1	TRBD1	NA	CASSLQGSSNTEAFF	TGCGCCAGCAGCTTACAGGGGTCTTCGAACACTGAAGCTTTCTTT
TRBV9	TRBJ1-2	NA	NA	CASSVDPGTYDGYTF	TGTGCCAGCAGCGTAGATCCCGGGACATATGATGGCTACACCTTC
TRBV6-1	TRBJ2-1	TRBD2	NA	CASSEWAGESNEQFF	TGTGCCAGCAGTGAATGGGCGGGGGAGAGCAATGAGCAGTTCTTC
TRBV20-1	TRBJ2-3	TRBD2	NA	CSASRLAGGDTQYF	TGCAGTGCTAGTCGACTAGCGGGGGGGGATACGCAGTATTTT
TRBV3-1/TRBV3-2	TRBJ1-2	TRBD1	NA	CASSHGTGGYGYTF	TGTGCCAGCAGCCATGGGACAGGGGGCTATGGCTACACCTTC